The 32 T cell receptor beta chains presented below share a single source sample, sequenced in a study of cytotoxic CD8 clonotypes in ibrutinib-treated CLL. The method was immunoSEQ multiplex PCR; TCRdb's version includes in-frame clones alone and lacks a portion of them. Of about 68,000 clones in the sample, 80% are singletons; the top ten hold 7.5% to 8%. The specimen comprised PBMCs, sampled at disease progression, from a patient treated with ibrutinib. These receptors were obtained from a human donor with chronic lymphocytic leukemia.

The chain carries TRBV7-9 and TRBJ2-7; perhaps TRBD2 as D (6 bases). Germline V gene sequence: CDR1 SEHNR, CDR2 FQNEAQ (reference sequence). This CDR3 is 13 amino acids long. V lost 7 bases and J 3 bases, leaving 13 bases between the germline ends. The CDR3 reads CASTRDSSYEQYF. CDR3 sequence (DNA): TGTGCCAGCACTAGGGACTCCAGCTACGAGCAGTACTTC.

This clone was counted between two and nine times. The J gene is TRBJ2-7, the V gene TRBV18, with D possibly TRBD2 on 5 matching bases. The germline V gene encodes CDR1 KGHSH and CDR2 LQKENI. Deletions cut 4 bases from V and 2 bases from J, with 9 bases between. The CDR3 has 13 residues. The CDR3 DNA follows: TGTGCCAGCTCACAGGACGGGACCTACGAGCAGTACTTC. Protein product: CASSQDGTYEQYF.

The chain joins TRBV15 to TRBJ2-3; D ambiguous. The germline gives CDR1 LNHNV, CDR2 YYDKDF (reference sequence). This CDR3 spans 13 amino acids. The V end was cut by 4 bases, the J end by 2 bases, with 7 bases between. CDR3 amino acids: CATSKPATDTQYF. The CDR3 nucleotides read TGTGCCACCAGCAAACCAGCCACAGATACGCAGTATTTT.

The sample holds a few counts of this clone. The chain carries TRBV25-1 and TRBJ1-5; TRBD1 aligns across 9 bases. After removal of 4 bases from V and 2 bases from J, the junction contained 6 bases not matched to a gene. Germline CDR1 is MGHDK and CDR2 is SYGVNS. This CDR3 has 16 amino acids. The CDR3 bases are TGTGCCAGCAGTGGAAACCGGGACAGGGGCAATCAGCCCCAGCATTTT. It translates to CASSGNRDRGNQPQHF.

The rearrangement uses TRBV18 and TRBJ2-7; TRBD2 might be the D (5 bases). The CDR3 sequence is 14 residues long. Trimming shortened V by 6 bases and J by 1 base, and 13 bases separated the two germline ends. Germline CDR1 KGHSH, CDR2 LQKENI. The CDR3 DNA follows: TGTGCCAGCTCCCGGGCGAGGGATTCCTACGAGCAGTACTTC. It codes for CASSRARDSYEQYF.

This rearrangement joins TRBV5-5 to TRBJ1-1; D gene unclear. CDR1 SGHKS and CDR2 YYEKEE come from the germline V gene (reference sequence). The V end lost 5 bases, the J end lost 0 bases, and 8 bases lay between the germline ends. The CDR3 contains 13 residues. CDR3 residues: CASREFMNTEAFF. The DNA for the CDR3 is TGTGCCAGCAGGGAGTTTATGAACACTGAAGCTTTCTTT.

This rearrangement joins TRBV18 to TRBJ2-7; tentative D call: TRBD1 (6 bases). Trimming shortened V by 4 bases and J by 0 bases, and 13 bases separated the two germline ends. Germline V gives CDR1 KGHSH, CDR2 LQKENI. The CDR3 totals 15 residues. The DNA of the CDR3 is TGTGCCAGCTCACGGGGACAAGGGAACTCCTACGAGCAGTACTTC. Encoded protein: CASSRGQGNSYEQYF.

The chain carries TRBV19 and TRBJ1-2, with TRBD1 as a possible D gene (6 bases). Trimming shortened V by 3 bases and J by 6 bases, and 23 bases separated the two germline ends. CDR1 is LNHDA and CDR2 is SQIVND in the germline V gene (reference sequence). This CDR3 region has 17 residues. CDR3 sequence reads: CASSIDIYGGQIDGYTF. The CDR3 DNA is TGTGCCAGTAGTATTGATATATATGGTGGACAGATCGATGGCTACACCTTC.

CDR3 bases: TGTGCCAGCACGCTCATTTCGAGCACTGAAGCTTTCTTT. Its translation is CASTLISSTEAFF. J is TRBJ1-1 and V is TRBV7-9, with D hard to call. This CDR3 comprises 13 residues. V was cut by 7 bases and J by 4 bases, with 13 bases left in between. Germline V gene lookup returns CDR1 SEHNR and CDR2 FQNEAQ (reference sequence).

The J gene is TRBJ2-7, the V gene TRBV4-1, with a possible D match to TRBD1 (8 bases). This CDR3 spans 17 amino acids. The V and J ends lost 4 bases and 2 bases respectively, with 21 bases between them. Germline CDR1 is MGHRA and CDR2 is YSYEKL. The CDR3 sequence: CASSPGTGRTRTYEQYF. In DNA form, the CDR3 reads TGCGCCAGCAGCCCGGGGACAGGCCGGACTAGAACCTACGAGCAGTACTTC.

This sequence joins TRBV27 and TRBJ2-2; D is unresolved. There are 16 residues in the CDR3. Trimming removed 6 bases at V and 0 bases at J, with 14 bases between. Germline assignment: CDR1 MNHEY and CDR2 SMNVEV (reference sequence). DNA for the CDR3: TGTGCCAGCAGACTCGGGCCCACGGCGAACACCGGGGAGCTGTTTTTT. Translated, it gives CASRLGPTANTGELFF.

The chain joins TRBV30 to TRBJ1-6; a possible D gene is TRBD1 (5 bases). The length of the CDR3 is 14 residues. Germline CDR1 reads GTSNPN; CDR2 reads SVGIG (reference sequence). The V end lost 4 bases, the J end lost 14 bases, and 21 bases lay between the germline ends. The CDR3 sequence: CAWKGQGDSGTLHF. Here the CDR3 DNA reads TGTGCCTGGAAAGGTCAGGGTGATAGTGGGACCCTCCACTTT. The entire variable domain, with the rest obtained from reference TRBV30 and TRBJ1-6, is as follows: SQTIHQWPATLVQPVGSPLSLECTVEGTSNPNLYWYRQAAGRGLQLLFYSVGIGQISSEVPQNLSASRPQDRQFILSSKKLLLSDSGFYLCAWKGQGDSGTLHFGNGTRLTVT.

This clone was seen only once. The chain uses TRBV15 and TRBJ2-1; the D is unclear. This CDR3 has 12 amino acids. The germline V gene encodes CDR1 LNHNV and CDR2 YYDKDF (reference sequence). V was trimmed by 0 bases and J by 6 bases, leaving 3 bases between them. The CDR3 region is CATSRDRNEQFF. The CDR3 DNA reads as TGTGCCACCAGCAGAGATCGCAATGAGCAGTTCTTC.

Sample share makes this clone medium-sized. The genes are TRBV10-3 and TRBJ1-2; 9 nucleotides match TRBD1. This CDR3 has 15 amino acids. Germline assignment: CDR1 ENHRY and CDR2 SYGVKD. Germline trimming cut 0 bases from V and 4 bases from J; bases unmatched to any gene: 3. This CDR3 is CAISESGQGFYGYTF. Written as DNA, the CDR3 is TGTGCCATCAGTGAGTCGGGACAGGGATTCTATGGCTACACCTTC.

The gene calls are TRBV6-1 and TRBJ1-4, with unresolved D. This CDR3 region has 14 residues. Germline CDR1 reads MNHNS; CDR2 reads SASEGT. Trimming took 3 bases from V and 4 from J, leaving 9 bases between them. The CDR3 DNA follows: TGTGCCAGCAGTGATTTGGGTGGTAATGAAAAACTGTTTTTT. Amino acids: CASSDLGGNEKLFF.

The V and J genes are TRBV5-6 and TRBJ1-1, with D possibly TRBD1 on 5 matching bases. Germline V gene lookup returns CDR1 SGHDT and CDR2 YYEEEE. This CDR3 has 14 amino acids. Trimming took 1 base from V and 3 from J, leaving 10 bases between them. The CDR3 region has the DNA TGTGCCAGCAGCTTGTTGGGGGGACACACTGAAGCTTTCTTT. Residues: CASSLLGGHTEAFF.

This chain connects TRBV7-2 to TRBJ2-7; perhaps TRBD1 as D (6 bases). CDR3 length: 14 residues. The germline CDR1 and CDR2 sequences are SGHTA and FQGNSA. Deletions cut 5 bases from V and 7 bases from J, with 18 bases between. In DNA form, the CDR3 reads TGTGCCAGCAGCCCCGGGACACATCTTTGGGAGCAGTACTTC. Translating it yields CASSPGTHLWEQYF.

This clone occurred a few times. The chain combines TRBV14 with TRBJ1-5; no reliable D call. Per the germline V gene, CDR1 is SGHDN and CDR2 is FVKESK. The CDR3 runs 14 residues. V gave up 2 bases and J gave up 3 bases, with 8 bases separating them. As DNA, the CDR3 is TGTGCCAGCAGCCAACGCGGCAACAATCAGCCCCAGCATTTT. Protein sequence: CASSQRGNNQPQHF. Filled out from reference TRBV14 and TRBJ1-5, the complete variable domain reads EAGVTQFPSHSVIEKGQTVTLRCDPISGHDNLYWYRRVMGKEIKFLLHFVKESKQDESGMPNNRFLAERTGGTYSTLKVQPAELEDSGVYFCASSQRGNNQPQHFGDGTRLSIL.

The genes are TRBV5-1 and TRBJ2-5; D is perhaps TRBD1 or TRBD2 (6 bases each). V was shortened by 0 bases and J by 7 bases, with 13 bases between the two germline ends. The V gene's germline CDR1 is SGHRS and CDR2 YFSETQ. The CDR3 loop spans 14 amino acids. CDR3 in amino acids: CASSLAVQGGTQYF. The DNA for the CDR3 is TGCGCCAGCAGCTTGGCTGTACAGGGAGGGACCCAGTACTTC.

On this clone: Other DNA sequences within the sample encode an identical CDR3. The chain employs TRBV18 and TRBJ1-4, with 7 bases identical to TRBD1. The CDR3 spans 15 residues. CDR1 KGHSH and CDR2 LQKENI come from the germline V gene. Trimming removed 3 bases from V and 3 bases from J; junction bases left unmatched: 4. The CDR3: CASSPPGQPNEKLFF. DNA of the CDR3: TGTGCCAGCTCACCGCCGGGACAGCCTAATGAAAAACTGTTTTTT.

The rearrangement joins TRBV5-4 to TRBJ1-2, with 9 bases identical to TRBD1. Germline V gives CDR1 SGHNT, CDR2 YYREEE (reference sequence). This CDR3 has 15 amino acids. The junction had 4 bases not matched to a gene; V was cut back by 3 bases and J by 1 base. The CDR3 sequence: CASSWTGESNYGYTF. The CDR3 nucleotides read TGTGCCAGCAGCTGGACAGGGGAAAGTAACTATGGCTACACCTTC.

The V and J genes are TRBV9 and TRBJ2-2; tentatively, D is TRBD1 (6 bases). The ends were cut back, 6 bases at V and 2 bases at J, with 14 bases in the middle. Looked up from germline, CDR1 is SGDLS and CDR2 is YYNGEE. This CDR3 has 15 residues. CDR3 nucleotides: TGTGCCAGCACCCCCGACAGGAGAAACACCGGGGAGCTGTTTTTT. This translates into CASTPDRRNTGELFF.

This chain uses TRBV5-1 with TRBJ2-7; D gene ambiguous. Trimming took off 3 bases at V and 3 bases at J, with 10 bases between the two ends. The CDR3 is 13 amino acids. Germline V lookup: CDR1 SGHRS, CDR2 YFSETQ. DNA of the CDR3: TGCGCCAGCAGCTCCCCGACCCACTACGAGCAGTACTTC. Encoded protein: CASSSPTHYEQYF. Full variable domain (missing parts from reference TRBV5-1 and TRBJ2-7): KAGVTQTPRYLIKTRGQQVTLSCSPISGHRSVSWYQQTPGQGLQFLFEYFSETQRNKGNFPGRFSGRQFSNSRSEMNVSTLELGDSALYLCASSSPTHYEQYFGPGTRLTVT.

This clone was seen a few times. V and J are TRBV10-3 and TRBJ1-4, with D possibly TRBD1 on 5 matching bases. Germline lookup yields CDR1 ENHRY and CDR2 SYGVKD. This CDR3 has 13 residues. V lost 10 bases and J lost 8, with 17 bases in between. Written as DNA, the CDR3 is TGTGCCACCCAAGGGGCGGTAGAAGAAAAACTGTTTTTT. Translation: CATQGAVEEKLFF.

V usage is TRBV19 and J usage is TRBJ2-2, with D possibly being TRBD1 or TRBD2 (5 bases each). This CDR3 comprises 16 residues. The V gene lost 0 bases and the J gene lost 1 base, with 9 bases spanning the gap. Germline loops: CDR1 LNHDA, CDR2 SQIVND (reference sequence). CDR3 DNA: TGTGCCAGTAGTATAGATCGTGGGGGGAACACCGGGGAGCTGTTTTTT. Translated, it gives CASSIDRGGNTGELFF.

The rearrangement links TRBV19 to TRBJ1-1; D is perhaps TRBD1 (5 bases). Per the germline V gene, CDR1 is LNHDA and CDR2 is SQIVND (reference sequence). The CDR3 covers 13 residues. The ends were cut back, 5 bases at V and 4 bases at J, with 11 bases in the middle. CDR3: CASSQYGGTEAFF. Here the CDR3 DNA reads TGTGCCAGTAGTCAGTATGGGGGCACTGAAGCTTTCTTT.

The V gene is TRBV28, the J gene TRBJ1-5; 8 bases agree with TRBD1. The CDR3 totals 14 residues. The junction had 5 bases not matched to a gene; V was cut back by 5 bases and J by 5 bases. Germline V CDR1 and CDR2: MDHEN, SYDVKM. The CDR3 sequence: CASSTGTGYQPQHF. Written as DNA, the CDR3 is TGTGCCAGCAGTACCGGGACAGGTTATCAGCCCCAGCATTTT.

The chain joins TRBV4-2 to TRBJ2-5, with 11 bases that match TRBD2. The V gene's germline CDR1 is LGHNA and CDR2 YNFKEQ. This CDR3 has 16 residues. Trimming took 4 bases from V and 3 from J; bases not matched to a gene: 7. CDR3 in DNA: TGTGCCAGCAGCCCATTGGGTAGCGGGGGGGAAGAGACCCAGTACTTC. Protein: CASSPLGSGGEETQYF.

This clone was detected only once. V and J are TRBV7-9 and TRBJ2-3; TRBD2 is a possible D gene (6 bases). V lost 6 bases and J lost 2, with 12 bases in between. Looked up from germline, CDR1 is SEHNR and CDR2 is FQNEAQ (reference sequence). The CDR3 runs 14 residues. This CDR3 is CASRLGGPTDTQYF. The CDR3 coding sequence is TGTGCCAGCAGATTGGGGGGACCCACAGATACGCAGTATTTT.

This sequence joins TRBV5-4 and TRBJ1-2; possibly TRBD1 for D (6 bases). Germline V CDR1 and CDR2: SGHNT, YYREEE (reference sequence). This CDR3 region has 15 residues. The ends were cut back, 5 bases at V and 4 bases at J, with 18 bases in the middle. The CDR3 DNA reads as TGTGCCAGCAGACCTACCTGGGGGGCGACCTATGGCTACACCTTC. Translating gives CASRPTWGATYGYTF.

The genes are TRBV27 and TRBJ1-2, with TRBD1 identical over 9 bases. This CDR3 has 16 residues. Trimming at V came to 5 bases and at J to 6 bases, leaving 13 bases not matched to a gene. The V gene's germline CDR1 is MNHEY and CDR2 SMNVEV (reference sequence). CDR3 nucleotide sequence: TGTGCCAGCAGTCCGGGGACAGGGCGTATTTTGGATGGCTACACCTTC. This codes for CASSPGTGRILDGYTF.

This clone has only a few counts. The chain carries TRBV2 and TRBJ1-4; D is uncertain. Germline V gene lookup returns CDR1 SNHLY and CDR2 FYNNEI. The V end lost 7 bases, the J end lost 8 bases, and 8 bases lay between the germline ends. The CDR3 has 11 amino acids. The CDR3, as DNA: TGTGCCAGCACCCAATACGAAAAACTGTTTTTT. As protein: CASTQYEKLFF.